This T cell receptor (beta chain) was sequenced during a study of cytomegalovirus exposure and HLA in healthy donors (dated by TCRdb to about 2017). Background for the entire study: An earlier analysis of about 530 of the donors reported approximately 260 Gb of sequence data and 95 million to 130 million unique TCR beta sequences obtained from about 200 million T cells. To predict cytomegalovirus infection status, the study combined high-throughput TCR immunosequencing, statistical association of individual TCRs with disease status, and machine learning. Because of strong linkage in the cohort, roughly five DR-DQ haplotypes were treated as single units for association and clustering. Among the roughly 390 genotyped donors, around 81% belonged to the genetic ancestry cluster associated with self-reported Caucasian donors. A later analysis re-examined previously published TCR beta repertoires from over 500 donors and added high-resolution HLA genotyping to investigate patterns of TCR occurrence. All discovery cohort repertoires had been generated using a single sequencing platform. The study aimed to test whether cataloging public T cell receptors could reveal signatures of past pathogen exposure. A separate validation cohort of about 110 different subjects was used in addition to the roughly 670-subject first cohort. Genome-wide SNP genotypes for about 55% of the roughly 670 donors were used in a later genetic analysis, which treated that subset as a discovery cohort. HLA typing included class I and class II loci at four-digit resolution. An earlier analysis of some 500 of the donors used high-throughput TCR beta sequencing to judge whether each TCR beta V gene segment behaved as functional or pseudogenic. Using immunosequencing, the study profiled T cell repertoires from around 670 subjects and related those repertoires to cytomegalovirus serostatus. In the later analysis, no new phenotypic data were used to find candidate immune exposures; instead, reliance was placed on TCR beta sequences and their occurrence across donors. The number of donors typed differed by locus, with about 620-630 for A, B, C, DRB1 and DQB1, 522 for DQA1, about 610 for DPA1, and some 470 for DPB1. Across 300 to 400 genotyped donors of the cohort, an average of about 240,000 unique TCR beta nucleotide sequences per donor were sequenced, and roughly a sixth of those sequences were non-productive. Donor age, sex, ethnicity and CMV serostatus were compiled alongside the repertoire data. An early release that covered roughly 600 HLA-typed donors contained around 330 gigabases of sequencing data and 70 million to 100 million unique TCR sequences.

V is cut back by 6 bases and J by 7 bases, with 9 bases in the junction unmatched. Counted from cysteine to phenylalanine, this CDR3 has 14 amino acids. Only the CDR3 region is kept as DNA, spanning 42 bases read in frame from base 1. CDR1 and CDR2 are read off the germline V gene as MNHEY and SVGAGI. Study-wide findings and limitations: Broadly in line with IMGT annotations, most TCR beta V segments showed up in productive rearrangements about 87% or about 30% of the time in an earlier analysis of under 700 of the donors. In the study, about 150 TCR beta chains were listed as associated with cytomegalovirus. In a later analysis, several top co-occurrence clusters were reported to appear linked to parvovirus B19, influenza, CMV and Epstein-Barr virus. Linkage disequilibrium might explain the correlated functional status among segregating V segments, but an unknown experimental factor could not be excluded. Compared with the roughly 700-donor mean, donors in an Asian-associated ancestry cluster had fewer N-insertions in productive TCRs, according to a later genetic analysis. Most TCR sequences were observed very rarely across donors, whereas some public TCRs were present in many individuals. Sequencing depth was assumed to be roughly uniform across donors in the presence/absence analyses, though that assumption may not hold. Because HLA typing was missing for some donors at each locus, association tests included only the typed subset. A group of highly shared sequence variants was considered likely to be a technical artifact of the sequencing pipeline. The only immune exposure information available for the cohort was CMV serostatus. When HLA alleles, especially DR and DQ, strongly co-occurred, TCR associations were difficult to assign to individual alleles. The authors suggested that the approach could potentially be generalized to other disease states and immunological phenotypes. The classifier was reported to diagnose cytomegalovirus status with high specificity and sensitivity in both the original cohort and the validation cohort. A few of the identified cytomegalovirus-associated TCR beta chains were confirmed in vitro to be specific for cytomegalovirus antigens. A later genetic analysis associated a missense DCLRE1C variant with V-gene and J-gene trimming of TCR beta chains, and an independent cohort replicated the association. A further reported finding was that TCR beta sequences accurately predicted the HLA-A and HLA-B alleles for most subjects in the first cohort. A later analysis found that HLA-associated TCR beta chains were more clonally expanded and had lower generation probabilities than equally common non-associated chains. Because the 87-base-pair reads could not distinguish some IMGT-functional V segments, including TRBV6-2 and TRBV6-3, those segments were excluded. Most CMV-associated TCR beta chains appeared to be HLA-restricted in a later analysis, and the HLA associations seemed to be driven largely by CMV exposure. Seventeen rarely observed V segments, including chromosome 9 orphons, were excluded from the earlier analysis of a few hundred of the donors because counts were too low. Only TCR beta chains were sequenced in this cohort, and the absence of alpha or paired-chain data limited detectable features. A later analysis associated some 17,000 TCR beta sequences with specific HLA alleles at a false discovery rate of 0.05. A later analysis found that TCR association rates varied across HLA loci, with DRB1 alleles showing the most associated TCRs and HLA-C alleles the fewest.

In total, 630 or so healthy bone marrow donors made up the cohort. Cohort members were all nominally healthy when sampled, although unrecorded immune exposures were likely present. The donor tested CMV seronegative and was one of the 352 seronegative cohort members. A peripheral blood sample was collected from each donor, and TCR beta sequencing was performed on peripheral blood mononuclear cells. Genomic DNA extraction from the blood cell samples was performed with the Qiagen DNeasy Blood Extraction Kit. On this clone: Its binding antigen is unknown. No qualities accompany the bases; no much larger clone lies one base away.

Library preparation used the immunoSEQ multiplex PCR assay. The multiplex PCR relied on a mix of 60 forward primers for TCR Vbeta segments and 13 reverse primers for TCR Jbeta segments. The CDR3 region of rearranged TCR beta genes was amplified from genomic DNA by a multiplex PCR assay. Amplified TCR beta libraries were sequenced as 87-base-pair reads on the Illumina HiSeq System. The study's own analysis went as follows. In a later analysis, roughly 80 million unique TCR beta chains were counted across the 666 repertoires, and around 10 million of these chains were shared by at least two donors. Raw reads were error-corrected and collapsed into unique sequences by a nearest-neighbor algorithm in which closely related sequences were merged to remove PCR and sequencing errors. V, D and J gene segments were assigned by aligning CDR3 sequences to IMGT reference sequences. Each retained sequence needed at least a six-nucleotide match to both a V gene segment and a J gene segment. Rearrangements were called productive when the CDR3 lacked stop codons and stayed in frame with V and J; all others were non-productive. CDR3 was defined according to IMGT convention as the region running from the second conserved V-encoded cysteine to the conserved J-encoded phenylalanine. Sequences without an unambiguous match to a single V gene segment were excluded from the earlier analysis of about 630 of the donors. In an earlier analysis of almost 600 of the donors, a V segment was called functional when productive rearrangements were above 56.7%, and segregating when the standard deviation between donors exceeded 5%. A statistical classification framework was built to diagnose cytomegalovirus status from the catalog of TCR beta chain sequences. V and J gene assignment, in a later analysis, came from comparing TCR nucleotide sequences with IMGT/GENE-DB human TR gene sequences. In a later analysis, CDR3 sequences and most-parsimonious VDJ recombination scenarios were assigned using the TCRdist pipeline. In a later analysis, every TCR beta chain was defined by the combination of its CDR3 amino acid sequence and its V-gene family, and reads without a unique V-gene family were dropped. As a way to deal with suspected cross-contamination and a sequencing artifact, a later analysis dropped 450 to 600 nucleotide sequences that were highly shared and had low generation probability. A later analysis calculated a clonal expansion index for each public chain from normalized within-repertoire ranks of inferred template counts. A later analysis computed generation probabilities with a VDJ recombination model fitted to out-of-frame rearrangements, and checked the results against IGoR. In a later analysis, TCR-TCR, TCR-HLA and TCR-CMV co-occurrence was scored with hypergeometric tests, and a repertoire-size bias correction was applied to TCR pairs. False discovery rates were estimated in a later analysis by permuting HLA or CMV assignments 20 times. In a later analysis, co-occurring TCRs were grouped using DBSCAN, and TCRdist sequence similarity was added for clustering within HLA-allele-positive subsets. For co-occurrence clustering, repertoires with fewer than 30,000 or more than 120,000 public chains were excluded, along with 4 to 6 repertoires with anomalous nucleotide sharing. TCRdb obtained this table from immuneACCESS and retained in-frame rearrangements with V and J assigned. These tables miss some clones; where compared with another copy, unresolved V genes account for less than half of the shortfall, and the remainder is unexplained. V and J calls and clone size follow that table, whereas D and trimming were derived from the DNA. The sample has approximately 88,000 clones on record, around 84% of them singletons. The ten largest account for 2% of the sample.

This TCR was sampled from a man younger than 30 in good health and CMV-seronegative. The material sequenced was PBMCs. The sequence joins TRBV6-5 to TRBJ1-5; 7 bases in between match TRBD1. Here is the DNA: TGTGCCAGCAGCTTCACAGGGGCGGGGCAGCCCCAGCATTTT. Its translation reads: CASSFTGAGQPQHF.